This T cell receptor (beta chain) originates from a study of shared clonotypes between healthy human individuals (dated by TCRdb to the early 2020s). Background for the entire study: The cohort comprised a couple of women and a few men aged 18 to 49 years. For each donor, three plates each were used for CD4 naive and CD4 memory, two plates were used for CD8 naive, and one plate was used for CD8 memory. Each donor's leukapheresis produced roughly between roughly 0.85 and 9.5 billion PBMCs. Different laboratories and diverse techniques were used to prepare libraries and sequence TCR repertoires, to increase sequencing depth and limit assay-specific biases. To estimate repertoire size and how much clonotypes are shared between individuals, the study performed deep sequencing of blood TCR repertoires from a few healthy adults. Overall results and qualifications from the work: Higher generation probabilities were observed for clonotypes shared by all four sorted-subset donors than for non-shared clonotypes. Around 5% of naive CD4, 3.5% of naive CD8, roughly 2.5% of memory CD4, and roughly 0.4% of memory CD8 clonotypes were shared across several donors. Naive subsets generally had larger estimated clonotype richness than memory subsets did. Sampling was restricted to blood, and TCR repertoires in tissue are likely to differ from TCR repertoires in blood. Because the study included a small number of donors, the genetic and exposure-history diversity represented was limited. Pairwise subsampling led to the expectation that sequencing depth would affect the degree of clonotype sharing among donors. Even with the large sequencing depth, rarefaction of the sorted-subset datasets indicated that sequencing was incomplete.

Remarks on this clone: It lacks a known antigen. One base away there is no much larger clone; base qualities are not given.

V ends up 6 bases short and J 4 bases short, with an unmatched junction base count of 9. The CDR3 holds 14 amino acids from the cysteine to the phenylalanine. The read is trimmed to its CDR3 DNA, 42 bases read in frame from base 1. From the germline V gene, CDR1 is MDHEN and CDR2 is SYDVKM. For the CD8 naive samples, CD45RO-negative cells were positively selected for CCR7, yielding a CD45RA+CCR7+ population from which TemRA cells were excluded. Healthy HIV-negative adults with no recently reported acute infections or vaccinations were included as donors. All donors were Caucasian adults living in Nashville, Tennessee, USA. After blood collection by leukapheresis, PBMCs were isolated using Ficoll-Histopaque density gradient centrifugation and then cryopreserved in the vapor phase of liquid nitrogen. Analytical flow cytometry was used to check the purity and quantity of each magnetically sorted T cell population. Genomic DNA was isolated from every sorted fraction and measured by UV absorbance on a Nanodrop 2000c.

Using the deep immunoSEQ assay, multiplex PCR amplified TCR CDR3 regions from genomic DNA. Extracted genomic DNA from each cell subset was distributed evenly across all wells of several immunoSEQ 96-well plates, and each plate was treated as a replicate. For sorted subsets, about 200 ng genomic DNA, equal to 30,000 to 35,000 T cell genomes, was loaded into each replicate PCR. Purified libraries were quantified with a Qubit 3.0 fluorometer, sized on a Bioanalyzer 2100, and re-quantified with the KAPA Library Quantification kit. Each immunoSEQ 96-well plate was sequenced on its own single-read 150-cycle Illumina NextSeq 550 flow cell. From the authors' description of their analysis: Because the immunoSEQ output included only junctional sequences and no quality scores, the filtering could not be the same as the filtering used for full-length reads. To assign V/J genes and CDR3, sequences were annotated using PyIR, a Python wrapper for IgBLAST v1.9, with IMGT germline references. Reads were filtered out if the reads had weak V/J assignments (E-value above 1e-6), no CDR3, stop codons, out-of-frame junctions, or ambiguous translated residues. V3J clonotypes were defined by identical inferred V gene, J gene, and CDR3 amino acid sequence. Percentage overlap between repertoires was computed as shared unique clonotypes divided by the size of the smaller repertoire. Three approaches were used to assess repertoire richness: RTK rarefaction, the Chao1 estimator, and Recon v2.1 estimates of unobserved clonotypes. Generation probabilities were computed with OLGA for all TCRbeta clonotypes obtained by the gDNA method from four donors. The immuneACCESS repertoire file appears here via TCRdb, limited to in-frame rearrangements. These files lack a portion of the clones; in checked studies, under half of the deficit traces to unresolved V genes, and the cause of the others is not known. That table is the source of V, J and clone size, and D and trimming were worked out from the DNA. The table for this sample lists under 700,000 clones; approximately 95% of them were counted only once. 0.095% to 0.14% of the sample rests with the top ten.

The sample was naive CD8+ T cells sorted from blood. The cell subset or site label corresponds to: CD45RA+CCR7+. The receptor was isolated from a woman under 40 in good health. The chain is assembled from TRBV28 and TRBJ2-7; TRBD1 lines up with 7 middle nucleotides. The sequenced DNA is TGTGCCAGCAGGGGATGGACAGGAATGTACGAGCAGTACTTC. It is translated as CASRGWTGMYEQYF. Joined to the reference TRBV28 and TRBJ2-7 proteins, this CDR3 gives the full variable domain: DVKVTQSSRYLVKRTGEKVFLECVQDMDHENMFWYRQDPGLGLRLIYFSYDVKMKEKGDIPEGYSVSREKKERFSLILESASTNQTSMYLCASRGWTGMYEQYFGPGTRLTVT.